The clone carrying this TCR beta chain was seen repeatedly, ten times or more. Its antigen is not identified. This sample stems from a study of T cell repertoires in cytomegalovirus infection. Overall study context: Indications came from public TCR beta signatures; they pointed to CMV infection and to a matching HLA type. The study, taken as a whole, reports: The ex vivo response was dominated by HLA-C-restricted CMV-specific TCR beta clonotypes. There were carriers of CMV plus the relevant HLA, and cumulative public TCR beta family frequency identified them.

The CDR3 has 16 amino acids. V was cut by 5 bases and J by 10 bases, with 21 bases left in between. The V gene's germline CDR1 is MNHNY and CDR2 SVGAGI (reference sequence). TCRdb reprocessed the reads via MiXCR and lists one record per CDR3 protein. The table has hundreds of thousands of distinct CDR3 sequences, approximately 24% seen once. This clonotype was obtained from a human donor in good health (CMV status not recorded). Some clones in this sample may be carry-over from other donors' samples. Sequenced material: CD8+ T cells from PBMCs. The chain recombines TRBV6-6 with TRBJ1-6; maybe TRBD1 (6 bases). CDR3 bases: TGTGCCAGCAGTCCGTCTATCTACAGGGTGGAATCACCCCTCCACTTT. Protein: CASSPSIYRVESPLHF.